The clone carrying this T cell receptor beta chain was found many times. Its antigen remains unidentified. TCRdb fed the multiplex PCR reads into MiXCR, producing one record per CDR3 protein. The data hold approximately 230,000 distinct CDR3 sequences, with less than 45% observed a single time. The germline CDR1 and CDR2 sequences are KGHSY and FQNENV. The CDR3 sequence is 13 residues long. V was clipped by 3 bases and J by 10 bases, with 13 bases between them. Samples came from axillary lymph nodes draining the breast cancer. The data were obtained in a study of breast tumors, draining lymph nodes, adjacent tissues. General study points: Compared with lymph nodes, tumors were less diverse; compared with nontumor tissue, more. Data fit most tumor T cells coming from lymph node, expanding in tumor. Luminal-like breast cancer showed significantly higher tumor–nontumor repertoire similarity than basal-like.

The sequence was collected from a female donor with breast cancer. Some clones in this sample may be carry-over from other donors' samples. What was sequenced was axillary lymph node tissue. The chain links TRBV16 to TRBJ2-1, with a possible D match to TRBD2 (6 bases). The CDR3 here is CASSQSSGVEQFF. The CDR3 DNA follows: TGTGCCAGCAGCCAGTCCTCGGGGGTAGAGCAGTTCTTC. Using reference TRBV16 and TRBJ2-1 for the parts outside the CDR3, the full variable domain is GEEVAQTPKHLVRGEGQKAKLYCAPIKGHSYVFWYQQVLKNEFKFLISFQNENVFDETGMPKERFSAKCLPNSPCSLEIQATKLEDSAVYFCASSQSSGVEQFFGPGTRLTVL.